This TCR beta chain is drawn from a study of regulatory T cells in long-lasting Graves disease. This clonotype was found many times. Germline CDR1 and CDR2: KGHSH and LQKENI. With V trimmed by 3 bases and J by 7 bases, 10 bases remained unmatched. The CDR3 has 16 residues. Sequencing libraries for TCR beta were prepared with iRepertoire HTBI primers and Arm-PCR of CDR3 regions. MiXCR was run by TCRdb on the multiplex PCR reads, yielding one entry per CDR3 protein. The table lists about 440,000 distinct CDR3 sequences, 14% to 15% of them singletons. Specified time point: newly diagnosed GD, antithyroid drugs for less than 3 months. RNA extracted from PBMCs served as the sequencing template. The data were also submitted as part of a second study, on T cells in Graves' hyperthyroidism and ophthalmopathy.

The rearrangement links TRBV18 to TRBJ2-1; 9 bases match TRBD2. The sequences come from peripheral blood mononuclear cells (PBMCs), collected at new diagnosis, from a patient treated with antithyroid drugs. The sequence derives from a woman in her 30s with Graves disease. The CDR3 here is CASSPRTSDLVNEQFF. In DNA, the CDR3 is TGTGCCAGCTCACCCCGGACTAGCGATTTAGTGAATGAGCAGTTCTTC. The full variable domain, its missing parts supplied by reference TRBV18 and TRBJ2-1, is NAGVMQNPRHLVRRRGQEARLRCSPMKGHSHVYWYRQLPEEGLKFMVYLQKENIIDESGMPKERFSAEFPKEGPSILRIQQVVRGDSAAYFCASSPRTSDLVNEQFFGPGTRLTVL.